This TCR beta chain was captured by sequencing in a study of blood T cell repertoires in COVID-19. Profiled with immunoSEQ multiplex PCR; TCRdb holds only in-frame clones, not every one. In the table there are about 150,000 clones, around four fifths of which are singletons. Trimming removed 0 bases from V and 7 bases from J; junction bases left unmatched: 13. CDR1 is SGDLS and CDR2 is YYNGEE in the germline V gene. This CDR3 is built from 18 residues. Sequencing input: peripheral blood. The chain uses TRBV9 and TRBJ2-1; 10 positions match TRBD2. This clonotype originated in a woman aged 55 to 70 with acute or convalescent COVID-19. The CDR3 reads CASSVGLAGVSQGNEQFF. CDR3 bases: TGTGCCAGCAGCGTAGGGCTAGCGGGGGTCTCTCAGGGAAATGAGCAGTTCTTC.